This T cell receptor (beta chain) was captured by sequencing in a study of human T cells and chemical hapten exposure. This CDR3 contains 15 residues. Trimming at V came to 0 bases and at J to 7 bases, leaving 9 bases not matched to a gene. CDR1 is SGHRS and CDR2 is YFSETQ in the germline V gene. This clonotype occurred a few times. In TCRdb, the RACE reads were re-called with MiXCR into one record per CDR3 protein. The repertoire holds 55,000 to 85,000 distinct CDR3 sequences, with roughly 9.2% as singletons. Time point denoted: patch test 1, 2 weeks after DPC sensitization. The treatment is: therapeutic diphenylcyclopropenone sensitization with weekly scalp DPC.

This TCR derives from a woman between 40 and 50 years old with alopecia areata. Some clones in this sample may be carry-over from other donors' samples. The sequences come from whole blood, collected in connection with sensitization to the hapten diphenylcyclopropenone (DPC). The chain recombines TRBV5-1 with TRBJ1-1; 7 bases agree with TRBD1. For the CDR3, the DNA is TGCGCCAGCAGCTTGGCCGCAGGGGGAAGAGATGAAGCTTTCTTT. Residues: CASSLAAGGRDEAFF.